The T cell receptor beta chain described here comes from a study of CD8 T cells in Susac syndrome. Study conclusions and caveats: The Susac syndrome CD4+ T cell repertoires displayed no clonal expansion.

High-throughput TCR beta sequencing covered peripheral CD8+ and CD4+ T cells. TEMRA cells were FACS-enriched, unlike CD8+ and CD4+ T cells, which were negatively isolated. There are 15 residues in the CDR3. CDR1 MDHEN and CDR2 SYDVKM come from the germline V gene. With 5 bases removed from V and 0 bases from J, the gap between germline ends came to 13 bases. Random hexamers served to reverse transcribe about 0.45 to 1 ug RNA. Across 54 Vbeta and 13 Jbeta, immunoSEQ multiplex PCR amplified TCR beta CDR3. TCRdb re-called the immunoSEQ multiplex PCR reads through MiXCR, storing one row per CDR3 protein. Of 150,000 to 200,000 distinct CDR3 sequences listed, 75% to 95% are singletons. Details on this clonotype: Its antigen is currently unknown.

V and J are TRBV28 and TRBJ1-2, with D perhaps TRBD1 (5 bases). The sequencing input was CD4+ T cells from PBMCs. This clonotype originated in a human donor with Susac syndrome. DNA of the CDR3: TGTGCCAGCAGTGCCCGACAGAGACCTAACTATGGCTACACCTTC. It codes for CASSARQRPNYGYTF.